The 15 T cell receptor beta chains below come from one sample, sequenced in a study of CD4 and CD8 cells across lung adenocarcinoma regions. A single record per CDR3 protein comes from TCRdb applying MiXCR to the PCR reads. Of approximately 4,900 distinct CDR3 sequences listed, 60% are singletons. The sample was CD4+ T cells from the center of a lung tumor. The receptors come from a male donor with lung adenocarcinoma. The CD4 and CD8 labels of this study may be unreliable.

This clonotype was counted between two and nine times. CDR3 sequence reads: CASSQVQSDGNTIYF. In DNA form, the CDR3 reads TGCGCCAGCAGCCAAGTGCAGTCAGATGGAAACACCATATATTTT. This chain links TRBV4-1 with TRBJ1-3; D is unclear. From germline, CDR1 is MGHRA and CDR2 YSYEKL. CDR3 size: 15 residues. The V end was cut by 1 base, the J end by 3 bases, with 10 bases between.

The rearrangement joins TRBV11-2 to TRBJ2-1; 8 nucleotides line up with TRBD2. The CDR3 has 16 residues. Germline loops: CDR1 SGHAT, CDR2 FQNNGV. The trim removed 8 bases at V and 0 bases at J, leaving 9 bases unmatched. The CDR3 bases are TGTGCCAGCCGCCGCGCCGGGAGGGGCTCCTACAATGAGCAGTTCTTC. Its translation is CASRRAGRGSYNEQFF.

Worth noting for this clonotype: Just one base apart from a much larger clone, this may be a read error. The J gene is TRBJ1-6, the V gene TRBV11-2; D remains ambiguous. The germline V gene has CDR1 SGHAT and CDR2 FQNNGV. The CDR3 extends over 15 amino acids. With 5 bases removed from V and 7 bases from J, the gap between germline ends came to 15 bases. The CDR3 protein is CASSLGSAGNSPLHF. For the CDR3, the DNA is TGTGCCAGCAGCCTAGGGAGCGCGGGAAATTCACCCCTCCACTTT.

With regard to this clonotype: The junction shows a germline mismatch at one end, possibly a read error. The chain recombines TRBV24-1 with TRBJ2-5, with 11 positions matching TRBD2. Per germline, CDR1 KGHDR and CDR2 SFDVKD. The CDR3 spans 19 residues. CDR3 coding DNA: TGTGCCACCAGTGACCCCCTTTGGTCTAGCGGGGGGAGCCAAGATACGCAGTACTTT. Protein sequence: CATSDPLWSSGGSQDTQYF.

In the case of this clonotype: One end of the junction fails to match germline, which may point to a read error. This chain uses TRBV25-1 with TRBJ2-5, with D possibly called TRBD1 or TRBD2 (7 bases each). There are 16 residues in the CDR3. Germline assignment: CDR1 MGHDK and CDR2 SYGVNS. The CDR3: CASGGAGGGDQETQYF. The CDR3 coding sequence is TGTGCCAGCGGGGGGGCAGGGGGAGGGGACCAAGAGACGCAGTACTTC.

This chain links TRBV28 with TRBJ2-1; weak D call: TRBD2 (5 bases). The J call may be faulty, since TRBJ2-7 better matches the DNA end. This CDR3 region has 14 residues. From germline, CDR1 is MDHEN and CDR2 SYDVKM. This CDR3 is CASSSSGGSHEQYF. The CDR3 nucleotides read TGTGCCAGCAGTTCCTCAGGTGGGAGCCACGAGCAGTACTTC.

This clonotype was seen a single time. The chain has TRBV12-3 or TRBV12-4 and TRBJ2-3; D gene unclear. Trimming left V 6 bases short and J 5 bases short, with 12 bases between. This CDR3 is built from 13 residues. The CDR3 protein is CASRTQHGDTQYF. The CDR3 nucleotides read TGTGCCAGCAGGACTCAACATGGAGATACGCAGTATTTT.

Only a few counts were recorded for this clonotype. The chain recombines TRBV18 with TRBJ1-1; D is ambiguous. Germline V lookup: CDR1 KGHSH, CDR2 LQKENI. V shed 0 bases and J shed 3 bases, with 8 bases lying between them. The CDR3 extends over 14 amino acids. The DNA of the CDR3 is TGTGCCAGCTCACCACCTTTACCGGACACTGAAGCTTTCTTT. Encoded protein: CASSPPLPDTEAFF. Full variable domain (remainder filled in from reference TRBV18 and TRBJ1-1): NAGVMQNPRHLVRRRGQEARLRCSPMKGHSHVYWYRQLPEEGLKFMVYLQKENIIDESGMPKERFSAEFPKEGPSILRIQQVVRGDSAAYFCASSPPLPDTEAFFGQGTRLTVV.

Comment on this clonotype: Its ends do not fully match the called genes, so a read error is possible. The rearrangement links TRBV27 to TRBJ2-3, with D perhaps matching TRBD2 (6 bases). The assigned J gene may be wrong: the sequence end matches TRBJ2-7 better. Per germline, CDR1 MNHEY and CDR2 SMNVEV (reference sequence). The CDR3 spans 14 residues. The CDR3 DNA sequence: TGTGCGAGCAGTGGGGGGTGTGACCCAGATACGCAGTACTTC. Protein: CASSGGCDPDTQYF.

The chain links TRBV12-3 or TRBV12-4 to TRBJ2-2, with TRBD1 matching 8 bases. The CDR3 length is 14 residues. V lost 5 bases, J lost 6 bases, and 5 bases stayed unmatched. For the CDR3, the DNA is TGTGCCAGCAGTATTGCGGACAGGGCCGGGGAGCTGTTTTTT. As protein: CASSIADRAGELFF.

The chain joins TRBV6-1 to TRBJ1-2, with TRBD1 identical over 7 bases. Germline assignment: CDR1 MNHNS and CDR2 SASEGT. V lost 4 bases, J lost 0 bases, and 2 bases stayed unmatched. The CDR3 contains 14 residues. CDR3 region: CASSGDRANYGYTF. CDR3 bases: TGTGCCAGCAGTGGAGACAGGGCTAACTATGGCTACACCTTC.

This sequence joins TRBV6-1 and TRBJ1-5, with 9 positions matching TRBD1. V gave up 6 bases and J gave up 6 bases; unmatched junction bases: 3. The length of the CDR3 is 13 residues. Germline assignment: CDR1 MNHNS and CDR2 SASEGT. The CDR3: CASRETGGQPQHF. For the CDR3, the DNA is TGTGCCAGCAGAGAGACAGGGGGTCAGCCCCAGCATTTT.

The J gene is TRBJ2-1, the V gene TRBV4-1, with D unclear. The J call is in doubt because the DNA end fits TRBJ2-7 better. Per the germline V gene, CDR1 is MGHRA and CDR2 is YSYEKL. The CDR3 sequence is 14 residues long. The DNA of the CDR3 is TGCGCCAGCAGCCGCAACATAGGAACCTACGAGCAGTACTTC. As protein: CASSRNIGTYEQYF.

The V gene is TRBV7-3, the J gene TRBJ2-1; a possible D gene is TRBD2 (6 bases). V dropped 5 bases and J dropped 0 bases, with 14 bases sitting between them. The CDR3 has 16 amino acids. Germline-derived CDR1 and CDR2 are SGHTA and FQGTGA. CDR3 in DNA: TGTGCCAGCAGCCCTCCTAGCGCAAGCTCCTACAATGAGCAGTTCTTC. This encodes CASSPPSASSYNEQFF. The variable domain in full, with the rest retrieved from reference TRBV7-3 and TRBJ2-1, is GAGVSQTPSNKVTEKGKYVELRCDPISGHTALYWYRQSLGQGPEFLIYFQGTGAADDSGLPNDRFFAVRPEGSVSTLKIQRTERGDSAVYLCASSPPSASSYNEQFFGPGTRLTVL.

The chain carries TRBV6-1 and TRBJ2-4, with TRBD1 identical over 8 bases. This CDR3 region has 14 residues. Germline V lookup: CDR1 MNHNS, CDR2 SASEGT. CDR3 sequence reads: CRGRGLCAKNTQYF. The CDR3 DNA sequence: TGTCGCGGCAGGGGGCTGTGCGCCAAAAACACGCAGTACTTC.